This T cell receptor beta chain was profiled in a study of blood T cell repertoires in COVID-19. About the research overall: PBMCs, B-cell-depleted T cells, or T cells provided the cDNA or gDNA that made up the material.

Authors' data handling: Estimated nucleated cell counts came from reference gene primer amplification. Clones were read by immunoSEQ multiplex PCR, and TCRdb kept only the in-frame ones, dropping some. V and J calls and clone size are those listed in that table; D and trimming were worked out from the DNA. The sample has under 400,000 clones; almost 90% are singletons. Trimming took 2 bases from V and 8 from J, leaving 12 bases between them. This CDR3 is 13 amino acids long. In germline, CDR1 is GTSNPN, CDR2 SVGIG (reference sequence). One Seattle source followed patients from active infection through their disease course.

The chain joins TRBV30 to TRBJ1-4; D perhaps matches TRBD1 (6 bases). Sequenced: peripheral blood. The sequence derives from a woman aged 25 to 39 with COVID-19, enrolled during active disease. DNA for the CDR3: TGTGCCTGGAGTCCCAGGGGACGAGAAAAACTGTTTTTT. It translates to CAWSPRGREKLFF.